This is a list of T cell receptor beta chains from one sample in a study of blood T cell repertoires in COVID-19. Method: immunoSEQ multiplex PCR; TCRdb's copy keeps in-frame clones and lacks some. The profile shows under 75,000 clones, 75% to 90% of them singletons. Sequencing was carried out using peripheral blood. These TCRs come from a man aged 45-65 years with acute or convalescent COVID-19. Both conserved end residues are part of each CDR3. The order of the fields is D gene, CDR3 length, V gene, clone size, J gene, CDR3 DNA, CDR3 protein. The D gene is left open where the match is weak. Clone size is given for some rows only: seen once, a few or many times, or a class if the clone is expanded.

NA	13	TRBV4-3	NA	TRBJ2-1	TGCGCCAGCAGCCAAGGCTTTAGCGGTGAGCAGTTCTTC	CASSQGFSGEQFF
NA	16	TRBV7-2	few	TRBJ1-2	TGTGCCAGCAGCTTAGGCCGGTGGGGGCAGACCTATGGCTACACCTTC	CASSLGRWGQTYGYTF
NA	17	TRBV27	NA	TRBJ2-1	TGTGCCAGCAGTTTAGCCAGGTCCATATTAGGATACAATGAGCAGTTCTTC	CASSLARSILGYNEQFF
NA	12	TRBV27	NA	TRBJ1-4	TGTGCCAGCACTTCCTCGGGAGAAAAACTGTTTTTT	CASTSSGEKLFF
TRBD1	14	TRBV30	NA	TRBJ1-6	TGTGCCGAGACAGGGGGAGCGGATAATTCACCCCTCCACTTT	CAETGGADNSPLHF
TRBD1	14	TRBV10-1	NA	TRBJ1-4	TGCGCCAGCTCCCCGGACAGGATCAATGAAAAACTGTTTTTT	CASSPDRINEKLFF
NA	13	TRBV2	NA	TRBJ1-1	TGTGCCAGCAGTGTACAGGGGAACACTGAAGCTTTCTTT	CASSVQGNTEAFF
NA	15	TRBV11-2	NA	TRBJ1-6	TGTGCCAGCAGCCCCAGTGCGGGCTATAATTCACCCCTCCACTTT	CASSPSAGYNSPLHF
TRBD1	15	TRBV5-5	NA	TRBJ2-1	TGTGCCAGCAGCTTGGACAGGGGGTCCTACAATGAGCAGTTCTTC	CASSLDRGSYNEQFF
TRBD1	14	TRBV11-2	NA	TRBJ1-5	TGTGCCAGCAGCTCCCACAGGGGTAATCAGCCCCAGCATTTT	CASSSHRGNQPQHF
NA	16	TRBV5-1	NA	TRBJ1-1	TGCGCCAGCAGCGAAACGTACGGACAGTACGGCACTGAAGCTTTCTTT	CASSETYGQYGTEAFF
NA	13	TRBV12-5	NA	TRBJ1-2	TGTGCTAGTGGTTTCGTATACAGGGATGGCTACACCTTC	CASGFVYRDGYTF
TRBD2	22	TRBV4-1	NA	TRBJ2-3	TGCGCCAGCAGCCACCATGTGAGACACGGACTAGCGGGAGGGATAAACACAGATACGCAGTATTTT	CASSHHVRHGLAGGINTDTQYF
NA	16	TRBV19	NA	TRBJ2-1	TGTGCCAGTAGTACCCCCCTATCGACAGGGAGGTATGAGCAGTTCTTC	CASSTPLSTGRYEQFF
NA	13	TRBV18	NA	TRBJ2-5	TGTGCCAGCCGAACACCGTACCAAGAGACCCAGTACTTC	CASRTPYQETQYF
TRBD2	15	TRBV24-1	NA	TRBJ2-5	TGTGCCACCAGTGCCGGGACTAGCGGGGGAGAGACCCAGTACTTC	CATSAGTSGGETQYF
TRBD2	12	TRBV28	NA	TRBJ2-4	TGTGCCAGCAGTACCATGGGGGGACTACAGTACTTC	CASSTMGGLQYF